The 15 T cell receptor beta chains below were found in one sample sequenced in a study of regulatory T cells in long-lasting Graves disease listed by TCRdb under 2021. The time point label here, explained by the study, means: newly diagnosed GD, antithyroid drugs for less than 3 months. For both TCR sequencing and RNA sequencing, RNA was extracted from PBMCs using TRIzol. The library was generated by multiplex PCR. TCRdb shows the sequencer as Illumina HiSeq 4000. CDR3 regions were amplified by Arm-PCR with iRepertoire HTBI primers to construct TCR beta libraries. TCRdb took the public reads, trimmed them with fastp at Q25, ran MiXCR for clone calling and kept in-frame beta chains. Rows are combined by CDR3 protein, so each entry shows the most common genes and DNA. For this sample the table gives roughly 500,000 distinct CDR3 sequences, of which roughly 13% were detected only once. The top ten clonotypes cover more than 8.5% of the sample.

These data were likewise used in another study, on T cells in Graves' hyperthyroidism and ophthalmopathy.

The material sequenced was peripheral blood mononuclear cells (PBMCs), taken at new diagnosis, from a patient treated with antithyroid drugs. Source of these receptors: a man aged 30 to 45 with Graves disease. Donor details come from another sample of the same person, matched by shared clones.

This clonotype has ten or more counts. This sequence joins TRBV5-1 and TRBJ2-7; perhaps TRBD2 as D (6 bases). The CDR3 consists of 15 residues. V was cut by 3 bases and J by 5 bases, with 18 bases left in between. Germline values: CDR1 SGHRS, CDR2 YFSETQ. CDR3 amino acids: CASSYSGTPGDEQYF. The CDR3 nucleotides are TGCGCCAGCAGCTACTCCGGGACCCCGGGGGACGAGCAGTACTTC. Together with reference TRBV5-1 and TRBJ2-7, the CDR3 gives the full variable domain: KAGVTQTPRYLIKTRGQQVTLSCSPISGHRSVSWYQQTPGQGLQFLFEYFSETQRNKGNFPGRFSGRQFSNSRSEMNVSTLELGDSALYLCASSYSGTPGDEQYFGPGTRLTVT.

This clonotype was found many times. DNA of the CDR3: TGTGCCAGCAGCTTAACGGCTAGGAACGAGCAGTACTTC. Translation gives CASSLTARNEQYF. The rearrangement uses TRBV11-2 and TRBJ2-7; no firm D call. This CDR3 has 13 amino acids. V was trimmed by 2 bases and J by 5 bases, leaving 10 bases between them. Germline CDR1 reads SGHAT; CDR2 reads FQNNGV.

This clonotype has a count of ten or more. The gene calls are TRBV7-9 and TRBJ2-2, with 9 bases matching TRBD2. The CDR3 covers 14 residues. V shed 5 bases and J 4 bases; nucleotides not matched to a gene: 2. Germline V lookup: CDR1 SEHNR, CDR2 FQNEAQ (reference sequence). CDR3 sequence reads: CASSISGSTGELFF. Here the CDR3 DNA reads TGTGCCAGCAGCATTAGCGGGAGCACCGGGGAGCTGTTTTTT.

A word on this clonotype: A read error is possible here, since a much larger clone lies one base away. The rearrangement links TRBV20-1 to TRBJ2-1, with 10 bases lining up with TRBD2. CDR1 is DFQATT and CDR2 is SNEGSKA in the germline V gene (reference sequence). J lost 10 bases, V lost 0 bases, and 6 bases had no gene match. CDR3 length equals 14 residues. In DNA, the CDR3 is TGCAGTGCTAGAGATGGACTAGCGGCCTACGAGCAGTTCTTC. Translation gives CSARDGLAAYEQFF.

This clonotype was detected ten times or more. The chain is built from TRBV6-1 and TRBJ1-2; D not resolved. The CDR3 has 15 amino acids. Trimming shortened V by 8 bases and J by 2 bases, and 18 bases separated the two germline ends. CDR1 is MNHNS and CDR2 is SASEGT in the germline V gene. This CDR3 reads CASSQGWHSNYGYTF. Here the CDR3 DNA reads TGTGCCAGCTCCCAAGGTTGGCACTCAAACTATGGCTACACCTTC.

In its sample, this clonotype was seen many times. The chain links TRBV27 to TRBJ2-2; D gene unclear. Trimming took off 5 bases at V and 0 bases at J, with 4 bases between the two ends. CDR1 and CDR2 (germline): MNHEY, SMNVEV (reference sequence). The CDR3 extends over 13 amino acids. The CDR3 region is CASSPTNTGELFF. The CDR3 DNA reads as TGTGCCAGCAGTCCGACGAACACCGGGGAGCTGTTTTTT.

This clonotype was observed at least ten times. This chain uses TRBV2 with TRBJ2-3; 13 bases map to TRBD2. Germline CDR1 reads SNHLY; CDR2 reads FYNNEI. The CDR3 runs to 16 residues. Germline trimming cut 2 bases from V and 4 bases from J; bases unmatched to any gene: 3. The CDR3 nucleotides read TGTGCCAGCAGTGAATGGACTAGCGGGAGCGCAGATACGCAGTATTTT. As protein: CASSEWTSGSADTQYF.

This clonotype is a singleton in its sample. This may come from a read error, since a much larger clone is one base off. V usage is TRBV7-8 and J usage is TRBJ1-3; TRBD1 matches 7 bases. The CDR3 is made up of 16 amino acids. Per germline, CDR1 SGHVS and CDR2 FQNEAQ. CDR3 region: CANSYDRALTGNTIYF. As DNA, the CDR3 is TGTGCCAACAGCTACGACAGGGCTCTAACTGGAAACACCATATATTTT.

This clonotype has ten or more counts. CDR3 in amino acids: CASGDRGQETQYF. CDR3 in DNA: TGTGCCAGCGGGGACAGGGGTCAAGAGACCCAGTACTTC. The V and J genes are TRBV7-9 and TRBJ2-5; TRBD1 matches 10 bases. J lost 2 bases, V lost 8 bases, and 2 bases had no gene match. The CDR3 is made up of 13 amino acids. The germline V gene has CDR1 SEHNR and CDR2 FQNEAQ (reference sequence).

In regard to this clonotype: With a far larger clone one base away, a read error is the likely cause. This chain connects TRBV11-1 to TRBJ2-7; TRBD1 agrees at 7 bases. The CDR3 spans 14 residues. Germline values: CDR1 SGHAT, CDR2 FQDESV (reference sequence). V lost 5 bases to trimming and J lost 7 bases; unmatched junction nucleotides: 11. The CDR3 sequence: CASSLGGPPLEQYF. The CDR3 DNA reads as TGTGCCAGCAGCCTAGGGGGCCCTCCCTTAGAGCAGTACTTC.

This clonotype was counted ten times or more. The chain links TRBV20-1 to TRBJ2-1, with D maybe TRBD2 (5 bases). Germline lookup yields CDR1 DFQATT and CDR2 SNEGSKA (reference sequence). This CDR3 is built from 15 residues. Deletions cut 0 bases from V and 11 bases from J, with 20 bases between. The CDR3 coding sequence is TGCAGTGCTAGAGACGACCAATCTGGGAGCTATAAGCAGTTCTTC. The encoded protein is CSARDDQSGSYKQFF.

This clonotype was recorded a few times. The CDR3 region is CASRGTVNTSPLHF. CDR3 in DNA: TGTGCCAGCAGGGGGACAGTGAATACATCACCCCTCCACTTT. The chain combines TRBV28 with TRBJ1-6; 7 bases align to TRBD1. Germline V gene data show CDR1 as MDHEN and CDR2 as SYDVKM. There are 14 residues in the CDR3. V gave up 6 bases and J gave up 10 bases; unmatched junction bases: 9.

V and J are TRBV6-1 and TRBJ2-1, with 8 bases aligning to TRBD2. Germline V gene lookup returns CDR1 MNHNS and CDR2 SASEGT. The junction had 10 bases not matched to a gene; V was cut back by 4 bases and J by 8 bases. CDR3 length equals 15 residues. CDR3 DNA sequence: TGTGCCAGCAGTGCCCGCGGGAGGCCCAGGGATGAGCAGTTCTTC. The encoded protein is CASSARGRPRDEQFF.

This clonotype has ten or more counts. V and J are TRBV20-1 and TRBJ1-5, with D possibly matching TRBD1 (5 bases). CDR1 is DFQATT, CDR2 SNEGSKA, per germline (reference sequence). CDR3 length: 16 residues. Trimming took off 0 bases at V and 3 bases at J, with 15 bases between the two ends. CDR3 loop: CSARDPYGTLNQPQHF. CDR3 nucleotide sequence: TGCAGTGCTAGAGATCCTTACGGGACCCTCAATCAGCCCCAGCATTTT.

Of note for this clonotype: Since a far larger clone is one base different, this is likely a read error. V is TRBV7-2 and J is TRBJ2-2; weak D call: TRBD2 (5 bases). CDR3 length equals 13 residues. CDR1 SGHTA and CDR2 FQGNSA come from the germline V gene. V was clipped by 6 bases and J by 7 bases, with 12 bases between them. The DNA of the CDR3 is TGTACCAGCAGTCTTCTAGGGAGCGGGGAGCTGTTTTTT. Protein: CTSSLLGSGELFF.